This T cell receptor beta chain was captured in a study of identical twins. Study-wide findings and caveats: Memory repertoires lacked the insertion deficit that abundant cord blood beta clonotypes showed. The study found that models underestimated out-of-frame TCR alpha sharing in monozygotic twins. Possibly, invariant MAIT and iNKT cells partly confounded zero-insertion analyses.

Healthy Caucasians alone served as donors. MiXCR, run by TCRdb on the 5' RACE reads, gives a single entry per CDR3 protein. The sample lists 450,000 or so distinct CDR3 sequences, 12% to 15% occurring once. In its sample, this clonotype was seen a few times. Its antigen remains unidentified. Germline lookup yields CDR1 MNHEY and CDR2 SVGAGI. This CDR3 has 15 residues. V was pared by 2 bases and J by 4 bases, with 14 bases between. These same records also appear under a second study, on yellow fever vaccine responses in identical twins.

The chain combines TRBV6-5 with TRBJ1-2; weak D call: TRBD1 (6 bases). Sequenced material: CD4+ T cells sorted from blood. The origin of this receptor is a woman aged 18-35 years in good health. The CDR3 reads CASSYEGVPSYGYTF. The CDR3 DNA is TGTGCCAGCAGTTACGAGGGGGTCCCCTCCTATGGCTACACCTTC.